Listed below are T cell receptor beta chains from one sample, sequenced in a study of graft-versus-host responses after intestinal transplantation. TCRdb's copy holds only in-frame clones and misses some; the assay was immunoSEQ multiplex PCR. Among more than 65,000 clones listed, roughly 91% were seen once. These receptors lack a known antigen. Here the sequenced sample was unstimulated CD8+ T cells sorted from spleen or lymph node cells, taken before intestinal transplant. The receptors originated from a human donor who received an intestinal transplant. Both conserved end residues are part of each CDR3. Fields, in order: clone size, V gene, D gene, J gene, CDR3 length, CDR3 DNA, CDR3 protein. The D gene is left open where the match is weak. Rows give clone size only sometimes, using once, few, many, or a class for an expanded clone.

abundance: NA
v_gene: TRBV4-1
d_gene: NA
j_gene: TRBJ1-2
len: 15
CDR3nt: TGCGCCAGCAGCCAAGGGGCAGGGGTCGGATATGGCTACACCTTC
CDR3aa: CASSQGAGVGYGYTF

abundance: NA
v_gene: TRBV27
d_gene: NA
j_gene: TRBJ1-1
len: 12
CDR3nt: TGTGCCAGCAGGGGGGGGAACACTGAAGCTTTCTTT
CDR3aa: CASRGGNTEAFF

abundance: few
v_gene: TRBV5-6
d_gene: NA
j_gene: TRBJ1-5
len: 12
CDR3nt: TGTGCCAGCAGCCCATCGGGAGGGCCCCAGCATTTT
CDR3aa: CASSPSGGPQHF

abundance: NA
v_gene: TRBV5-1
d_gene: NA
j_gene: TRBJ1-2
len: 16
CDR3nt: TGCGCCAGCAGCTTGGAGTCACCCGAGAGTCCCTATGGCTACACCTTC
CDR3aa: CASSLESPESPYGYTF

abundance: NA
v_gene: TRBV15
d_gene: NA
j_gene: TRBJ2-7
len: 15
CDR3nt: TGTGCCACCAGCAGAGATCGGACTCCCTCCTACGAGCAGTACTTC
CDR3aa: CATSRDRTPSYEQYF

abundance: NA
v_gene: TRBV9
d_gene: NA
j_gene: TRBJ2-5
len: 15
CDR3nt: TGTGCCAGCAGCCCCTCCGACAGTTTAGGAGAGACCCAGTACTTC
CDR3aa: CASSPSDSLGETQYF

abundance: NA
v_gene: TRBV11-2
d_gene: TRBD1
j_gene: TRBJ1-5
len: 15
CDR3nt: TGTGCCAGCAGCTTAGGCAGGGGGCTCGATCAGCCCCAGCATTTT
CDR3aa: CASSLGRGLDQPQHF

abundance: NA
v_gene: TRBV29-1
d_gene: NA
j_gene: TRBJ2-6
len: 17
CDR3nt: TGCAGCGCCCTCGGCGGGGGCCCTGTCTCTGGGGCCAACGTCCTGACTTTC
CDR3aa: CSALGGGPVSGANVLTF

abundance: few
v_gene: TRBV2
d_gene: NA
j_gene: TRBJ1-6
len: 13
CDR3nt: TGTGCCAGCAGTGGGGAGCCATATTCACCCCTCCACTTT
CDR3aa: CASSGEPYSPLHF

abundance: NA
v_gene: TRBV7-8
d_gene: NA
j_gene: TRBJ2-2
len: 14
CDR3nt: TGTGCCAGCAGACTCCCGGGGGAGCCCGGGGAGCTGTTTTTT
CDR3aa: CASRLPGEPGELFF

abundance: once
v_gene: TRBV5-8
d_gene: NA
j_gene: TRBJ2-7
len: 14
CDR3nt: TGTGCCAGCAGCTTGAGTCCCACCTACTACGAGCAGTACTTC
CDR3aa: CASSLSPTYYEQYF

abundance: NA
v_gene: TRBV5-6
d_gene: NA
j_gene: TRBJ1-3
len: 14
CDR3nt: TGTGCCAGCAGCTTGGGACAGGCTGGAAACACCATATATTTT
CDR3aa: CASSLGQAGNTIYF

abundance: NA
v_gene: TRBV2
d_gene: TRBD1
j_gene: TRBJ1-1
len: 14
CDR3nt: TGTGCCAGCAGCCTTTCTAGACAGGGCAGTGAAGCTTTCTTT
CDR3aa: CASSLSRQGSEAFF

abundance: NA
v_gene: TRBV13
d_gene: TRBD1
j_gene: TRBJ1-2
len: 12
CDR3nt: TGTGCCAGTCACTACAGGGGCGAGGGCTACACCTTC
CDR3aa: CASHYRGEGYTF

abundance: NA
v_gene: TRBV9
d_gene: NA
j_gene: TRBJ2-3
len: 12
CDR3nt: TGTGCCAGCAGCGGTAGCGGTGCCTATCCGTATTTT
CDR3aa: CASSGSGAYPYF

abundance: NA
v_gene: TRBV5-1
d_gene: TRBD1
j_gene: TRBJ2-7
len: 16
CDR3nt: TGCGCCAGCAGCTTGGCTGGGGGACAGGCTTCTTACGAGCAGTACTTC
CDR3aa: CASSLAGGQASYEQYF

abundance: NA
v_gene: TRBV27
d_gene: NA
j_gene: TRBJ1-4
len: 14
CDR3nt: TGTGCCAGCAGTTTGCGGCAGGGGTATGAAAAACTGTTTTTT
CDR3aa: CASSLRQGYEKLFF

abundance: NA
v_gene: TRBV29-1
d_gene: TRBD2
j_gene: TRBJ2-7
len: 14
CDR3nt: TGCAGCGTTGAGGGCCTAGCGGGGCCCTACGAGCAGTACTTC
CDR3aa: CSVEGLAGPYEQYF

abundance: NA
v_gene: TRBV6-5
d_gene: NA
j_gene: TRBJ2-7
len: 15
CDR3nt: TGTGCCAGCAGTTCCTGGGGGCGAACGGCCTACGAGCAGTACTTC
CDR3aa: CASSSWGRTAYEQYF

abundance: NA
v_gene: TRBV27
d_gene: NA
j_gene: TRBJ2-7
len: 15
CDR3nt: TGTGCCAGCAGTTTATCCAGTTCAGGGGTATACGAGCAGTACTTC
CDR3aa: CASSLSSSGVYEQYF

abundance: NA
v_gene: TRBV2
d_gene: TRBD1
j_gene: TRBJ1-6
len: 16
CDR3nt: TGTGCCAGCAGTGGGACCGAGACAGGGAGGACTTCACCCCTCCACTTT
CDR3aa: CASSGTETGRTSPLHF

abundance: NA
v_gene: TRBV5-1
d_gene: NA
j_gene: TRBJ2-1
len: 13
CDR3nt: TGCGCCAGCAGCTTGGACGGCTACAATGAGCAGTTCTTC
CDR3aa: CASSLDGYNEQFF

abundance: few
v_gene: TRBV27
d_gene: TRBD1
j_gene: TRBJ1-5
len: 16
CDR3nt: TGTGCCAGCAGTTTATCCGGGGACAGGGGCAATCAGCCCCAGCATTTT
CDR3aa: CASSLSGDRGNQPQHF

abundance: NA
v_gene: TRBV9
d_gene: TRBD1
j_gene: TRBJ2-7
len: 15
CDR3nt: TGTGCCAGCAGCGGCCGGGACAGTAGGGTCTACGAGCAGTACTTC
CDR3aa: CASSGRDSRVYEQYF